This record looks at one T cell receptor beta chain sequence and its context. This specimen belongs to a study of shared clonotypes between healthy human individuals. Study in general: The plates for each donor numbered three CD4 naive, three CD4 memory, two CD8 naive and one CD8 memory.

The CDR3 extends over 13 amino acids. CDR1 is SGDLS, CDR2 YYNGEE, per germline. Trimming took 0 bases from V and 4 from J, leaving 5 bases between them. The protocol was immunoSEQ multiplex PCR, while the TCRdb copy is restricted to in-frame clones and leaves out a portion. The table records around 1.5 million clones, about 98% of them present only once. Sequencing was carried out using naive CD4+ T cells sorted from blood. Subset: CD45RA+ positively selected. V gene TRBV9 combines with J gene TRBJ1-3; D gene uncertain. The TCR was taken from a man aged 25-40 years in good health. The CDR3 DNA reads TGTGCCAGCAGCGTAGGTATCGGAAACACCATATATTTT. Amino acids: CASSVGIGNTIYF.